The 20 T cell receptor beta chains reported below all come from one sample, sequenced in a study of blood T cell repertoires in COVID-19 (dated by TCRdb to 2018 to 2021). Preparation of the library involved the immunoSEQ multiplex PCR assay. As stored in TCRdb, this immuneACCESS dataset retains in-frame rearrangements with V and J assigned. A fraction of the clones does not appear; measured against another copy, unresolved V genes explain less than half of the discrepancy, and the remainder lacks a known reason. The sample profile shows approximately 92,000 clones; 82% of them were found once. The ten largest make up 15% to 20% of the sample. The material sequenced was peripheral blood. These receptors were obtained from a man aged 80 or over with acute or convalescent COVID-19.

The rearrangement joins TRBV28 to TRBJ1-4; D is undetermined. The length of the CDR3 is 12 residues. Germline CDR1 and CDR2: MDHEN and SYDVKM. Trimming removed 5 bases from V and 5 bases from J, with 6 bases in between. Here the CDR3 DNA reads TGTGCCAGCAGTCTAATCAATGAAAAACTGTTTTTT. Protein product: CASSLINEKLFF.

The count of this clone is one. Other nucleotide sequences in the sample specify the same CDR3. The chain recombines TRBV7-2 with TRBJ2-5; 12 bases agree with TRBD2. V lost 1 base, J lost 2 bases, and 2 bases stayed unmatched. The CDR3 spans 16 residues. Germline lookup yields CDR1 SGHTA and CDR2 FQGNSA. The CDR3 region is CASSLGLAGGQETQYF. CDR3 sequence (DNA): TGTGCCAGCAGCTTAGGGCTAGCGGGGGGGCAAGAGACCCAGTACTTC.

The J gene is TRBJ1-6, the V gene TRBV30; D is undetermined. CDR1 and CDR2 from the germline V gene are GTSNPN and SVGIG (reference sequence). V was clipped by 0 bases and J by 7 bases, with 19 bases between them. This CDR3 is 17 amino acids long. CDR3 amino acids: CAWSVRSASFRNSPLHF. The CDR3 nucleotides read TGTGCCTGGAGTGTACGGTCGGCCTCTTTCAGGAATTCACCCCTCCACTTT.

This clone was recorded once. The rearrangement uses TRBV7-6 and TRBJ2-2, with 12 bases aligning to TRBD1. Germline V CDR1 and CDR2: SGHVS, FNYEAQ. The CDR3 is 16 residues long. V lost 5 bases, J lost 7 bases, and 8 bases stayed unmatched. CDR3 residues: CASSPGTGGIIGELFF. The DNA of the CDR3 is TGTGCCAGCAGCCCGGGGACAGGGGGCATTATCGGGGAGCTGTTTTTT.

The CDR3 here is CASSPSQIGAANEKLFF. As DNA, the CDR3 is TGTGCCAGCTCACCGTCTCAGATAGGGGCCGCTAATGAAAAACTGTTTTTT. The chain has TRBV18 and TRBJ1-4; D may be TRBD1 (5 bases). Germline lookup yields CDR1 KGHSH and CDR2 LQKENI. The CDR3 loop spans 17 amino acids. V was cut by 3 bases and J by 3 bases, with 17 bases left in between. The complete variable domain, with remaining parts taken from reference TRBV18 and TRBJ1-4, reads NAGVMQNPRHLVRRRGQEARLRCSPMKGHSHVYWYRQLPEEGLKFMVYLQKENIIDESGMPKERFSAEFPKEGPSILRIQQVVRGDSAAYFCASSPSQIGAANEKLFFGSGTQLSVL.

This sequence joins TRBV18 and TRBJ2-2, with D perhaps TRBD2 (5 bases). The CDR3 is made up of 15 amino acids. Germline V gene data show CDR1 as KGHSH and CDR2 as LQKENI. V was cut by 5 bases and J by 3 bases, with 13 bases left in between. CDR3 in amino acids: CASSAAGSDTGELFF. CDR3 coding DNA: TGTGCCAGCTCAGCTGCAGGTAGCGACACCGGGGAGCTGTTTTTT.

This chain uses TRBV3-1 (or the pseudogene TRBV3-2) with TRBJ2-5; D remains unclear. The CDR3 runs 14 residues. The V and J ends lost 4 bases and 1 base respectively, with 10 bases between them. Germline assignment: CDR1 LGHDT and CDR2 YNNKEL (reference sequence). This CDR3 is CASSPLGTQETQYF. Here the CDR3 DNA reads TGTGCCAGCAGCCCCCTCGGTACCCAAGAGACCCAGTACTTC.

The chain combines TRBV24-1 with TRBJ1-2; tentatively, D is TRBD1 (6 bases). The ends were cut back, 0 bases at V and 8 bases at J, with 9 bases in the middle. From germline, CDR1 is KGHDR and CDR2 SFDVKD. The CDR3 contains 13 residues. CDR3 sequence reads: CATSDLTGSGYTF. CDR3 DNA sequence: TGTGCCACCAGTGATTTGACAGGGTCGGGCTACACCTTC.

This chain joins TRBV30 and TRBJ1-3, with D maybe TRBD1 (6 bases). The V end lost 3 bases, the J end lost 9 bases, and 12 bases lay between the germline ends. Germline V gene sequence: CDR1 GTSNPN, CDR2 SVGIG (reference sequence). This CDR3 has 12 residues. CDR3 DNA: TGTGCCTGGAGGGCCAGGGGACCCACCATATATTTT. This encodes CAWRARGPTIYF. Full variable domain (missing parts from reference TRBV30 and TRBJ1-3): SQTIHQWPATLVQPVGSPLSLECTVEGTSNPNLYWYRQAAGRGLQLLFYSVGIGQISSEVPQNLSASRPQDRQFILSSKKLLLSDSGFYLCAWRARGPTIYFGEGSWLTVV.

This chain connects TRBV29-1 to TRBJ2-1; D unresolved. The CDR3 is 15 residues long. V dropped 3 bases and J dropped 8 bases, with 20 bases sitting between them. Germline-derived CDR1 and CDR2 are SQVTM and ANQGSEA. CDR3 sequence reads: CSVDSPPRLTYEQFF. Written as DNA, the CDR3 is TGCAGCGTTGATTCACCGCCGCGTCTAACGTATGAGCAGTTCTTC.

This clone was recorded only once. CDR3 sequence (DNA): TGTGCCAGCAGCCAGGACAGGGAGTATGGCTACACCTTC. Translated, it gives CASSQDREYGYTF. The gene calls are TRBV7-8 and TRBJ1-2, with 8 bases that match TRBD1. The CDR3 extends over 13 amino acids. Looked up from germline, CDR1 is SGHVS and CDR2 is FQNEAQ. Trimming cost V 5 bases and J 5 bases; bases outside gene matches: 4.

The chain carries TRBV30 and TRBJ2-5; D remains ambiguous. The germline gives CDR1 GTSNPN, CDR2 SVGIG (reference sequence). The CDR3 runs 13 residues. Trimming removed 3 bases from V and 1 base from J, with 9 bases in between. CDR3 nucleotides: TGTGCCTGGAGCGGCGGAGCCCAAGAGACCCAGTACTTC. Translated, it gives CAWSGGAQETQYF.

The J gene is TRBJ2-7, the V gene TRBV28; TRBD1 aligns across 8 bases. The CDR3 totals 14 residues. Germline CDR1 MDHEN, CDR2 SYDVKM. V dropped 5 bases and J dropped 5; count of bases not matched to a gene: 8. CDR3 DNA sequence: TGTGCCAGCAGTGGTTGGACAGGGAATAACGAGCAGTACTTC. It translates to CASSGWTGNNEQYF.

The genes are TRBV30 and TRBJ1-2, with D perhaps matching TRBD1 (5 bases). The germline V gene encodes CDR1 GTSNPN and CDR2 SVGIG (reference sequence). The CDR3 runs to 14 residues. Trimming took 2 bases from V and 8 from J, leaving 18 bases between them. The CDR3 spells CAWSTPGNFWGYTF. The CDR3 nucleotides read TGTGCCTGGAGTACTCCAGGGAACTTTTGGGGCTACACCTTC.

This rearrangement joins TRBV5-6 to TRBJ2-7; TRBD2 matches at 8 bases. This CDR3 is built from 18 residues. Germline assignment: CDR1 SGHDT and CDR2 YYEEEE. V gave up 4 bases and J gave up 3 bases; unmatched junction bases: 18. The CDR3 nucleotides are TGTGCCAGCAGCCCCGGGTTTTCTCGCGGGGGGAAAGTCTACGAGCAGTACTTC. This gives the protein CASSPGFSRGGKVYEQYF.

The chain has TRBV3-1 (or the pseudogene TRBV3-2) and TRBJ2-7; 8 nucleotides line up with TRBD2. Germline V gene sequence: CDR1 LGHDT, CDR2 YNNKEL (reference sequence). J was trimmed by 0 bases and V by 4 bases; bases with no gene match: 5. This CDR3 is 15 amino acids long. The CDR3 DNA is TGTGCCAGCAGCCCGCGGGGGGCAAGCTCCTACGAGCAGTACTTC. Amino acids: CASSPRGASSYEQYF.

The rearrangement uses TRBV2 and TRBJ1-5; D not certain. Germline loops: CDR1 SNHLY, CDR2 FYNNEI. V was pared by 4 bases and J by 1 base, with 5 bases between. The CDR3 is made up of 13 amino acids. The CDR3 protein is CASSGRSNQPQHF. The CDR3 bases are TGTGCCAGCAGTGGCAGGAGCAATCAGCCCCAGCATTTT.

The rearrangement uses TRBV5-1 and TRBJ2-7, with 8 positions matching TRBD2. Germline CDR1 SGHRS, CDR2 YFSETQ. Trimming cost V 1 base and J 7 bases; bases outside gene matches: 7. CDR3 length: 14 amino acids. The CDR3 here is CASSLPLAAKEQYF. Written as DNA, the CDR3 is TGCGCCAGCAGCTTGCCACTAGCGGCGAAAGAGCAGTACTTC. Complete variable domain (other parts from reference TRBV5-1 and TRBJ2-7): KAGVTQTPRYLIKTRGQQVTLSCSPISGHRSVSWYQQTPGQGLQFLFEYFSETQRNKGNFPGRFSGRQFSNSRSEMNVSTLELGDSALYLCASSLPLAAKEQYFGPGTRLTVT.

The J gene is TRBJ2-1, the V gene TRBV6-2 or TRBV6-3; TRBD1 is a possible D gene (5 bases). The V and J ends lost 0 bases and 8 bases respectively, with 20 bases between them. The germline V gene has CDR1 MNHEY and CDR2 SVGEGT. This CDR3 is built from 17 residues. The CDR3 is CASSYSPRTSFADEQFF. The CDR3 region has the DNA TGTGCCAGCAGTTACTCACCCAGGACATCCTTCGCGGATGAGCAGTTCTTC.

This rearrangement joins TRBV27 to TRBJ2-7; 10 positions agree with TRBD1. The germline gives CDR1 MNHEY, CDR2 SMNVEV (reference sequence). After removal of 1 base from V and 3 bases from J, the junction contained 12 bases not matched to a gene. The CDR3 contains 18 residues. In DNA form, the CDR3 reads TGTGCCAGCAGTTTATGGGGGGACAGGGGCCCCGCCGGCTACGAGCAGTACTTC. It is translated as CASSLWGDRGPAGYEQYF.